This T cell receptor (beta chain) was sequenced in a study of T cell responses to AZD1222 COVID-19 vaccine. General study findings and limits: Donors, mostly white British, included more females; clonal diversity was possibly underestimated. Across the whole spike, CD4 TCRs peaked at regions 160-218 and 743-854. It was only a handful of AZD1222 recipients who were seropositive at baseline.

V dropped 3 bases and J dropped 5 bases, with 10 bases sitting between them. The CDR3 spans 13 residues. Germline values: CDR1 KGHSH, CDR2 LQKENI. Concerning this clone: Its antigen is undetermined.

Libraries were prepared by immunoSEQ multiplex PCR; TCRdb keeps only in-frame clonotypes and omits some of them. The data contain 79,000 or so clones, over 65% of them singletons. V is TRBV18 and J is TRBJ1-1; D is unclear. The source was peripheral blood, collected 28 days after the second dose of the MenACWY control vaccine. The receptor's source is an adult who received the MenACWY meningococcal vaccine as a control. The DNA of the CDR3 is TGTGCCAGCTCACCCCAGCGGGATACTGAAGCTTTCTTT. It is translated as CASSPQRDTEAFF.